These 10 T cell receptor beta chains came from one sample sequenced in a study of blood T cell repertoires in COVID-19. Data came from immunoSEQ multiplex PCR; TCRdb stores just in-frame clones and leaves some out. The table records under 200,000 clones, about 84% of them present only once. The sequenced sample was PBMCs or T cells enriched from blood (not recorded which). These receptors were obtained from a man between 45 and 60 years old who had recovered from COVID-19.

The chain is built from TRBV3-1 (or the pseudogene TRBV3-2) and TRBJ1-1, with D perhaps TRBD1 (6 bases). Trimming took 1 base from V and 11 from J, leaving 8 bases between them. The CDR3 covers 11 residues. Germline-derived CDR1 and CDR2 are LGHDT and YNNKEL (reference sequence). CDR3 DNA: TGTGCCAGCAGCCAAGGGCAGGGGGCTTTCTTT. Translated, it gives CASSQGQGAFF.

V usage is TRBV2 and J usage is TRBJ1-5; D possibly corresponds to TRBD1 (6 bases). With 4 bases removed from V and 1 base from J, the gap between germline ends came to 14 bases. This CDR3 region has 16 residues. Germline-derived CDR1 and CDR2 are SNHLY and FYNNEI. CDR3 bases: TGTGCCAGCAGTGTACAGGGTAGGGGAAGCAATCAGCCCCAGCATTTT. Protein sequence: CASSVQGRGSNQPQHF. The whole variable domain, remainder taken from reference TRBV2 and TRBJ1-5, is EPEVTQTPSHQVTQMGQEVILRCVPISNHLYFYWYRQILGQKVEFLVSFYNNEISEKSEIFDDQFSVERPDGSNFTLKIRSTKLEDSAMYFCASSVQGRGSNQPQHFGDGTRLSIL.

A few counts support this clone. For the CDR3, the DNA is TGCGCCAGCAGTCTTCGTGATTCACCCCTCCACTTT. Translated: CASSLRDSPLHF. V usage is TRBV23-1 and J usage is TRBJ1-6; D gene uncertain. TRBV23-1 is recorded as an ORF, its role being uncertain. V was clipped by 4 bases and J by 8 bases, with 6 bases between them. The CDR3 is 12 amino acids.

V usage is TRBV5-5 and J usage is TRBJ1-1; 8 bases match TRBD1. Germline lookup yields CDR1 SGHKS and CDR2 YYEKEE (reference sequence). The J segment lost 4 bases and the V segment lost 4 bases, leaving 6 bases of the junction unmatched. The CDR3 length is 14 residues. The CDR3 nucleotides are TGTGCCAGCAGCGGGGCAGGGGGCTTCACTGAAGCTTTCTTT. Its translation: CASSGAGGFTEAFF. Based on the CDR3 plus reference TRBV5-5 and TRBJ1-1, the full variable domain is DAGVTQSPTHLIKTRGQQVTLRCSPISGHKSVSWYQQVLGQGPQFIFQYYEKEERGRGNFPDRFSARQFPNYSSELNVNALLLGDSALYLCASSGAGGFTEAFFGQGTRLTVV.

The chain employs TRBV7-3 and TRBJ2-2, with TRBD1 matching over 7 bases. Germline assignment: CDR1 SGHTA and CDR2 FQGTGA. The CDR3 has 14 residues. The ends lost 5 bases at V and 4 bases at J; junction bases unmatched: 4. CDR3 residues: CASSLRTGTGELFF. The CDR3, as DNA: TGTGCCAGCAGCCTCCGGACAGGCACCGGGGAGCTGTTTTTT.

The rearrangement links TRBV7-8 to TRBJ2-2; 9 bases align to TRBD2. Germline assignment: CDR1 SGHVS and CDR2 FQNEAQ. The CDR3 extends over 16 amino acids. The V and J ends lost 2 bases and 3 bases, in that order; junction bases with no gene match: 4. The CDR3 spells CASSLRPSGDTGELFF. CDR3 bases: TGTGCCAGCAGCTTAAGGCCTAGCGGGGACACCGGGGAGCTGTTTTTT.

The gene calls are TRBV7-2 and TRBJ1-1; D is undetermined. The CDR3 sequence is 16 residues long. Germline CDR1 and CDR2: SGHTA and FQGNSA. V was clipped by 6 bases and J by 2 bases, with 19 bases between them. The CDR3 DNA is TGTGCCAGCAGTTTCTCGGGTGGCAGCCTAAACACTGAAGCTTTCTTT. It yields the protein CASSFSGGSLNTEAFF.

Concerning this clone: This specimen includes other DNA sequences encoding the same CDR3. The rearrangement uses TRBV19 and TRBJ2-7; TRBD1 matches 7 bases. This CDR3 has 14 residues. From germline, CDR1 is LNHDA and CDR2 SQIVND (reference sequence). Trimming removed 5 bases from V and 1 base from J; junction bases left unmatched: 5. CDR3 residues: CASSRGTASYEQYF. Here the CDR3 DNA reads TGTGCCAGTAGTCGAGGGACAGCTTCCTACGAGCAGTACTTC.

The rearrangement joins TRBV6-5 to TRBJ2-1, with 10 bases matching TRBD1. This CDR3 has 15 amino acids. Germline assignment: CDR1 MNHEY and CDR2 SVGAGI. The ends lost 0 bases at V and 8 bases at J; junction bases unmatched: 4. The CDR3 coding sequence is TGTGCCAGCAGTTACTCGACAGGGGGCTGGGATGAGCAGTTCTTC. It is translated as CASSYSTGGWDEQFF.

This clone was seen more than once but under ten times. The V gene is TRBV11-1, the J gene TRBJ2-5, with D maybe TRBD2 (6 bases). Germline values: CDR1 SGHAT, CDR2 FQDESV (reference sequence). Trimming cost V 5 bases and J 3 bases, with 16 bases left between them. The CDR3 has 15 residues. The CDR3 reads CASSIGDWREETQYF. As DNA, the CDR3 is TGTGCCAGCAGCATAGGGGACTGGAGAGAAGAGACCCAGTACTTC. The complete variable domain, with remaining parts taken from reference TRBV11-1 and TRBJ2-5, reads EAEVAQSPRYKITEKSQAVAFWCDPISGHATLYWYRQILGQGPELLVQFQDESVVDDSQLPKDRFSAERLKGVDSTLKIQPAELGDSAMYLCASSIGDWREETQYFGPGTRLLVL.